The rows below give T cell receptor beta chains drawn from one sample of a study of technical replicates of blood from a handful of donors. This table comes from immunoSEQ multiplex PCR, and its TCRdb copy is limited to in-frame clones, with some not included. The profile shows tens of thousands of clones, 85% to 95% of them singletons. Sequencing input: T cells isolated from PBMCs. The receptor set was obtained from a human donor in good health. Each CDR3 is given with its conserved first and last residue. Fields, in order: D gene, J gene, clone size, V gene, CDR3 protein, CDR3 DNA. D genes are given only for firm matches. Where a row states a size, it is once, few, many or the class of an expanded clone; other rows omit it.

>-|TRBJ1-4|once|TRBV5-8
CASSLGLSSEKLFF
TGTGCCAGCAGCTTGGGTTTGAGTAGCGAAAAACTGTTTTTT
>-|TRBJ2-3|-|TRBV5-1
CASSLDVGAGLSDTQYF
TGCGCCAGCAGCTTGGATGTTGGGGCGGGGCTCTCAGATACGCAGTATTTT
>-|TRBJ2-3|-|TRBV7-6
CASSPGGGGADTQYF
TGTGCCAGCAGCCCTGGCGGCGGCGGAGCTGATACGCAGTATTTT
>TRBD2|TRBJ2-7|-|TRBV2
CASELAAKSYEQYF
TGTGCCAGCGAACTAGCGGCCAAGTCCTACGAGCAGTACTTC
>-|TRBJ1-1|-|TRBV2
CASSDHSRGSKAFF
TGTGCCAGCAGTGATCATAGTCGGGGATCCAAAGCTTTCTTT
>TRBD2|TRBJ2-1|-|TRBV12-5
CASGLAASAGVDNNEQFF
TGTGCTAGTGGTTTGGCGGCTTCCGCGGGGGTGGACAACAATGAGCAGTTCTTC
>-|TRBJ1-1|-|TRBV7-2
CASSFSGTPTTEAFF
TGTGCCAGCAGCTTTTCCGGGACTCCCACCACTGAAGCTTTCTTT
>TRBD2|TRBJ2-7|-|TRBV4-1
CASSQPTSGTYEQYF
TGCGCCAGCAGCCAGCCGACTAGCGGCACCTACGAGCAGTACTTC
>TRBD2|TRBJ2-2|-|TRBV11-3
CASSDLSGRAWTGELFF
TGTGCCAGCAGCGATCTCAGTGGGAGGGCGTGGACCGGGGAGCTGTTTTTT
>-|TRBJ1-6|few|TRBV30
CAWSAQGSSPLHF
TGTGCCTGGAGTGCCCAGGGGAGCTCACCCCTCCACTTT